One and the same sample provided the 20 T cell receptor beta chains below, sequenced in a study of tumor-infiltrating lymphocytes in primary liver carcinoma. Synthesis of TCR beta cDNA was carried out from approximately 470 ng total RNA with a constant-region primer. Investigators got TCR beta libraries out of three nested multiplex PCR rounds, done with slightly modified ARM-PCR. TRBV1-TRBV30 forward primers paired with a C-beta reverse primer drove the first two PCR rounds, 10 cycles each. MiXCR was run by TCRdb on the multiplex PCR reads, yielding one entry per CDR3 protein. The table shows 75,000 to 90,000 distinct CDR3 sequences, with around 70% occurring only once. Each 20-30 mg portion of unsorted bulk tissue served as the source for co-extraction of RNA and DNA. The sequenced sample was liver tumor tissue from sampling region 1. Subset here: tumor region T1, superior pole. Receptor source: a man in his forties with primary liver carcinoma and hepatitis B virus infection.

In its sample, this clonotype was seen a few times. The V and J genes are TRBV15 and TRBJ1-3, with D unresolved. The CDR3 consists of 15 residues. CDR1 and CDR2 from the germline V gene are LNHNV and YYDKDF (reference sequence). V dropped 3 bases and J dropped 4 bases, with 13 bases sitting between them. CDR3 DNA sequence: TGTGCCACCAGCAGGGGCAGCTTCGTCGGAAACACCATATATTTT. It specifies CATSRGSFVGNTIYF.

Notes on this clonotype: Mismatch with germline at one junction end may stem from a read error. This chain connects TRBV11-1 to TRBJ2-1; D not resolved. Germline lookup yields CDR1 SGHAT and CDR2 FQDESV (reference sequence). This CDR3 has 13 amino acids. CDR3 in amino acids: CASSLRSPYKQFF. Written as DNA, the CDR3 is TGTGCCAGTAGCTTAAGATCGCCCTACAAGCAGTTCTTC.

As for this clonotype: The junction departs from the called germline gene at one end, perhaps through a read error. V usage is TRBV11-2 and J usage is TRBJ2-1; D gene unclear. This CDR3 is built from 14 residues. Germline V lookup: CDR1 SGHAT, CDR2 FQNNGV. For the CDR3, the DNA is TGTGCCAGCAGCTTACCTCCAGCCTACAATGAGCAATTGTTC. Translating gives CASSLPPAYNEQLF.

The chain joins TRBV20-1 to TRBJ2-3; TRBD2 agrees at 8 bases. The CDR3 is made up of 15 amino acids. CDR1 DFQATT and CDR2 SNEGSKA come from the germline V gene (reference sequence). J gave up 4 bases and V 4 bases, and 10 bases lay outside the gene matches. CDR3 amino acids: CSAKFGGGRPDTQYF. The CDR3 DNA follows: TGCAGTGCTAAGTTTGGCGGGGGGCGCCCAGATACGCAGTATTTT.

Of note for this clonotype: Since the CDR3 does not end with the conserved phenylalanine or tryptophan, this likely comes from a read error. The CDR3 nucleotides read TGTGTCTGGAGAAGGGGTTCGGACACTGAAGCTTTCTTA. It is translated as CVWRRGSDTEAFL. The chain employs TRBV30 and TRBJ1-1; D perhaps matches TRBD1 (5 bases). The germline V gene encodes CDR1 GTSNPN and CDR2 SVGIG (reference sequence). This CDR3 has 13 amino acids.

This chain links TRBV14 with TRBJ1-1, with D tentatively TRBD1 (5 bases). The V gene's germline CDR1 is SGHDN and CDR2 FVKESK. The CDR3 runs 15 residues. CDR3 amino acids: CVSSSTGRGLTEAFF. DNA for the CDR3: TGTGTCAGTAGCTCCACCGGGAGGGGACTCACTGAAGCTTTCTTT.

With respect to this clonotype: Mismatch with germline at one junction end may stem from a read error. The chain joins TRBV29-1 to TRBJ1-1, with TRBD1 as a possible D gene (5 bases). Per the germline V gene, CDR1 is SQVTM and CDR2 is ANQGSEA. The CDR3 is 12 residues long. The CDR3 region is CSVGTMNTEAFF. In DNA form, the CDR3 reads TGCAGTGTTGGGACCATGAACACTGAAGCTTTCTTT. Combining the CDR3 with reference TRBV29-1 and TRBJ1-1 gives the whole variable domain SAVISQKPSRDICQRGTSLTIQCQVDSQVTMMFWYRQQPGQSLTLIATANQGSEATYESGFVIDKFPISRPNLTFSTLTVSNMSPEDSSIYLCSVGTMNTEAFFGQGTRLTVV.

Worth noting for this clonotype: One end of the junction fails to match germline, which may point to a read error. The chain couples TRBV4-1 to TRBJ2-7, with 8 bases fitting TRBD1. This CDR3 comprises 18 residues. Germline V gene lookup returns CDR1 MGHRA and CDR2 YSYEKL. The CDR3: CASSLGQGAPEIPHEQYF. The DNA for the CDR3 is TGCGCCAGCAGCCTTGGACAGGGTGCCCCGGAAATTCCCCACGAGCAGTATTTC.

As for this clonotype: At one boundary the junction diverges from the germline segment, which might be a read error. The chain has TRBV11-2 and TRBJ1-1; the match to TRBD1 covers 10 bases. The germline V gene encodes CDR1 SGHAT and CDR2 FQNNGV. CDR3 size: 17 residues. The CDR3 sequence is CASSRIEGQGFGTEAFF. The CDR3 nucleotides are TGTGCCAGCAGCCGAATTGAGGGACAGGGGTTCGGCACTGAGGCTTTCTTT.

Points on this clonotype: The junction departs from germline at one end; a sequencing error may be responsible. In nucleotides, the CDR3 is TGCGCCGGCAGCCAAGAGGAAGGGACGGGTGGCTACACCTTC. It codes for CAGSQEEGTGGYTF. The rearrangement joins TRBV4-1 to TRBJ1-2, with D possibly being TRBD1 (5 bases). CDR1 MGHRA and CDR2 YSYEKL come from the germline V gene. There are 14 residues in the CDR3.

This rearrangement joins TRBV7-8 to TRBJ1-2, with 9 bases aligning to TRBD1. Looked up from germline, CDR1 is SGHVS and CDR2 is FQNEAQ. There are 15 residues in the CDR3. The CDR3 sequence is CASGWRTGDHYGYTF. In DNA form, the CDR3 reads TGTGCTAGCGGCTGGCGGACAGGGGACCACTATGGCTACACCTTC.

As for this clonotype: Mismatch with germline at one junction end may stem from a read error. CDR3 bases: TGTGCCAGCACTTTACAGATGAACACTGAAGCCTTCTTT. The encoded protein is CASTLQMNTEAFF. The gene calls are TRBV12-3 or TRBV12-4 and TRBJ1-1; D is undetermined. This CDR3 has 13 amino acids.

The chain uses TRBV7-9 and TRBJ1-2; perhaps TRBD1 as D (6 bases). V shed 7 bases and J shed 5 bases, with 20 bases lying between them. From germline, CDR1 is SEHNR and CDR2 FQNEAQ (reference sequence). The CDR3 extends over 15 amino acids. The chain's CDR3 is CASIHGTRIGYGYTF. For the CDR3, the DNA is TGTGCCAGCATCCACGGGACAAGGATTGGGTATGGCTACACCTTC.

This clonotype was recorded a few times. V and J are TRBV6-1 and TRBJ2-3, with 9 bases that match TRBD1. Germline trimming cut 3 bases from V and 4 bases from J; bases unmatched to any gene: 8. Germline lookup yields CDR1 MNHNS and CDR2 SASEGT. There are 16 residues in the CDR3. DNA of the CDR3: TGTGCCAGCAGTGATAGAGACGGGACAGGGCCAGATACGCAGTATTTT. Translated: CASSDRDGTGPDTQYF.

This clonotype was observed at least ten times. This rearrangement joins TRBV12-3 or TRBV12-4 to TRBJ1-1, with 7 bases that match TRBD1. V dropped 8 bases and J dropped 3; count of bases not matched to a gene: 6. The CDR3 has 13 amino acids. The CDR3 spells CASATGEHTEAFF. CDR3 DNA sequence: TGTGCCAGCGCTACAGGGGAACACACTGAAGCTTTCTTT.

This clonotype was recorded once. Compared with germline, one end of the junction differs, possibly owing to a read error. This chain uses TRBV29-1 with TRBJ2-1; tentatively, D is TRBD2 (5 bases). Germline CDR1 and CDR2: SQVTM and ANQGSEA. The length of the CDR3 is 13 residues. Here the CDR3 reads CSVDGNSYDEQFF. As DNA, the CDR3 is TGTAGCGTTGACGGTAACTCCTACGATGAACAGTTCTTC.

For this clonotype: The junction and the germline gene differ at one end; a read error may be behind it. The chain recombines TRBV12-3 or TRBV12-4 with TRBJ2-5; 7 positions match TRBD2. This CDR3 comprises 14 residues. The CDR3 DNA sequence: TGTGCCAGCACGGGTAGCGGGTTCCAAGAGGCCCAGTACTTC. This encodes CASTGSGFQEAQYF.

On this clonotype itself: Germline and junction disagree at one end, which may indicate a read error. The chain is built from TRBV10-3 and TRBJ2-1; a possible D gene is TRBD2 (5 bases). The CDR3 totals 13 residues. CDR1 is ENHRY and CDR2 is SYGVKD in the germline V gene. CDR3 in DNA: TGTGCCATCAGTGAGCTCCCCGAGGGTGAGCAGTCCTTC. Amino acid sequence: CAISELPEGEQSF.

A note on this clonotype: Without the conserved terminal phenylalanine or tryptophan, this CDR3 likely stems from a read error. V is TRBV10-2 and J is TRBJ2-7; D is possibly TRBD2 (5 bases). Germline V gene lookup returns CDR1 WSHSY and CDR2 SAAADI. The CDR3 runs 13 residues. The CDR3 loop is CASSAPGIYGQYS. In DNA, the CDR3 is TGCGCCAGCAGTGCGCCGGGGATCTACGGGCAGTACTCC.

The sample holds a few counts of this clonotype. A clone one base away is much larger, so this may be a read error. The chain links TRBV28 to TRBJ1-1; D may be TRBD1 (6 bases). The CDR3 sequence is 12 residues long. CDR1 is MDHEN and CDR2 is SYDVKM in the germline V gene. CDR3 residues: CAGSLIRGKAFF. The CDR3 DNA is TGTGCCGGCAGTTTAATTAGGGGGAAGGCTTTCTTT.